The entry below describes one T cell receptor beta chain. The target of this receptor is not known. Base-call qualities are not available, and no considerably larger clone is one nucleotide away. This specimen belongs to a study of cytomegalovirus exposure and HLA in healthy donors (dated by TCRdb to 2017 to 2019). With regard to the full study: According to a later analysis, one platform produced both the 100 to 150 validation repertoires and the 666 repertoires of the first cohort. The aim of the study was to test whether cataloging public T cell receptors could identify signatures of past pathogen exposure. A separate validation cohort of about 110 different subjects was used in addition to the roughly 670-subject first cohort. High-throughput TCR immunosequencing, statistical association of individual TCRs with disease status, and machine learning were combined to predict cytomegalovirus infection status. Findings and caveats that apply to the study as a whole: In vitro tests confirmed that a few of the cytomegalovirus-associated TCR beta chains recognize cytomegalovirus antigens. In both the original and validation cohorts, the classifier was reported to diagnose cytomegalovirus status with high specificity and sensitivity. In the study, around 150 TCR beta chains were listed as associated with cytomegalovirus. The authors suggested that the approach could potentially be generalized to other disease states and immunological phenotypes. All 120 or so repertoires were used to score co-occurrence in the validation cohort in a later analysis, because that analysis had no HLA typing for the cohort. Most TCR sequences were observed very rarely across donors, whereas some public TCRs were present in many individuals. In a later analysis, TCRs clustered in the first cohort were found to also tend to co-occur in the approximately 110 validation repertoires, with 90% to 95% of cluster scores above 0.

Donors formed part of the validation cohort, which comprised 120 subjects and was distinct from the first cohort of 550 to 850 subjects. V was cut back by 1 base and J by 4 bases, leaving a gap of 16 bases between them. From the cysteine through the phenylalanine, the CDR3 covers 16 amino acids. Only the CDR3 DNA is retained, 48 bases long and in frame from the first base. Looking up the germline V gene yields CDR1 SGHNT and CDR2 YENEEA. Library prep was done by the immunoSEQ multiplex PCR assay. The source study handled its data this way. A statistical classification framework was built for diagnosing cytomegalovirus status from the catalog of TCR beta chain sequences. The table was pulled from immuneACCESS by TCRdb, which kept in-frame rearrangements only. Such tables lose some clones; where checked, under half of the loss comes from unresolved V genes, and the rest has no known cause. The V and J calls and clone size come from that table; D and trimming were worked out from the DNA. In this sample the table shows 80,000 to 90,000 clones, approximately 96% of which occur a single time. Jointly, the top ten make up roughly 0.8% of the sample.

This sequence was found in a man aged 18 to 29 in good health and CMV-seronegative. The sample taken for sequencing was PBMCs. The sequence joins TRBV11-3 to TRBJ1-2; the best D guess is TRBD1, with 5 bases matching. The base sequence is TGTGCCAGCAGCTTAGGGATACATGACAGACGCTATGGCTACACCTTC. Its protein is CASSLGIHDRRYGYTF. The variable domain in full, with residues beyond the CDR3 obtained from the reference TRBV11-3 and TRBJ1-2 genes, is EAGVVQSPRYKIIEKKQPVAFWCNPISGHNTLYWYLQNLGQGPELLIRYENEEAVDDSQLPKDRFSAERLKGVDSTLKIQPAELGDSAVYLCASSLGIHDRRYGYTFGSGTRLTVV.